This is a list of T cell receptor beta chains from one sample in a study of T cells in Graves' hyperthyroidism and ophthalmopathy. TCRdb re-analysed the multiplex PCR reads in MiXCR, keeping a single row per CDR3 protein. The sample carries approximately 500,000 distinct CDR3 sequences, 35% to 55% recorded once. Material for sequencing was peripheral blood or thyroid tissue (not recorded which). The receptors were gathered from a woman younger than 35 with Graves' hyperthyroidism. Both conserved end residues are part of each CDR3. Size is omitted from some rows. Given values are once, few, many or a class for expanded clones.

clone size	CDR3 length	J gene	V gene	CDR3 protein
NA	16	TRBJ2-1	TRBV7-8	CASRKSGGTSYNEQFF
NA	16	TRBJ2-5	TRBV7-2	CASSLDLSGAGETQYF
few	14	TRBJ2-7	TRBV3-1	CASSQRSDLGEQYF
many	13	TRBJ2-5	TRBV25-1	CASNRQGTETQYF
NA	13	TRBJ1-6	TRBV4-2	CASSQDQGSPLHF
NA	13	TRBJ2-7	TRBV9	CASSSRTGYEQYF
once	14	TRBJ1-6	TRBV2	CASSGAALGSPLHF
NA	19	TRBJ2-7	TRBV9	CASSVGGSKTDTPTYEQYF
once	15	TRBJ2-7	TRBV4-1	CASSQVVTSSYEQYF
few	14	TRBJ2-5	TRBV19	CASSQAGPGETQYF
NA	13	TRBJ1-2	TRBV20-1	CSAGWTGNYGYTF
many	15	TRBJ1-2	TRBV7-9	CASSFRQTITYGYTF